This T cell receptor beta chain was observed in a study of blood T cell repertoires in COVID-19. Study-level information: Whether acute or convalescent, the COVID-19 samples came from the United States, Italy and Spain. From T cells, B-cell-depleted T cells, or PBMCs came the material, which was cDNA or gDNA.

The V end lost 1 base, the J end lost 7 bases, and 14 bases lay between the germline ends. The CDR3 has 14 amino acids. CDR1 and CDR2 (germline): SGDLS, YYNGEE. In the authors' methods: Amplified reference gene primers provided the basis for estimating nucleated cell counts. Measured with immunoSEQ multiplex PCR; TCRdb has only the in-frame clones, and not every one. D and trimming come from the DNA, and the V and J calls and clone size come from that table. The sample includes 120,000 or so clones, around nine tenths of them seen just once. The TCR comes from a woman older than 75 with acute or convalescent COVID-19. Sequencing was carried out using peripheral blood. The V gene is TRBV9, the J gene TRBJ1-2; the D is unclear. In DNA form, the CDR3 reads TGTGCCAGCAGCGTATCTTCTCAGGCCTCTGGCTACACCTTC. This encodes CASSVSSQASGYTF.